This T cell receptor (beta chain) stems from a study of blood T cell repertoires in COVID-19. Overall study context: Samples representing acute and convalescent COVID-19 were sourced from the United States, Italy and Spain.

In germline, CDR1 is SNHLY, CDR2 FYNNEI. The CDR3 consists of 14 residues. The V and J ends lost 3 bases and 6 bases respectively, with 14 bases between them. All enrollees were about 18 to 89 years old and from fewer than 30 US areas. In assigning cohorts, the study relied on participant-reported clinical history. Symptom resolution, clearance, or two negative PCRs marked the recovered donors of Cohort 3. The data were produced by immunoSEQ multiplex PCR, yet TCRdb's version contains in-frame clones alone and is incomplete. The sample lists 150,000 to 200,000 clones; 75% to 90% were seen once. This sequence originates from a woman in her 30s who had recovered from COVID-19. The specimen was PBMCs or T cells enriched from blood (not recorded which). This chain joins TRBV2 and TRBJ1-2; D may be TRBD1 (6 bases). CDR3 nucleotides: TGTGCCAGCAGTGAGATACAGGGTTTAAATGGCTACACCTTC. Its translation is CASSEIQGLNGYTF.